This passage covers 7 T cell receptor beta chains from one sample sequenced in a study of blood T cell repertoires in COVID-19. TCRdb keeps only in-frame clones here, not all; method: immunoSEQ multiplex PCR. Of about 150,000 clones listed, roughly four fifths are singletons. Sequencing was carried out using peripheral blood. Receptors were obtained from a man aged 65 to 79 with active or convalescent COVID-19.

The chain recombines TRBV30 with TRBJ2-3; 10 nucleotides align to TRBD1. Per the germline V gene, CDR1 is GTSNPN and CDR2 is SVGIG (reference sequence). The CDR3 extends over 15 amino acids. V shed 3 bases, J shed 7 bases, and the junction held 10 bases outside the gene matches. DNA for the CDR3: TGTGCCTGGAGCTCTGACAGGGGGCTGGGACATACGCAGTATTTT. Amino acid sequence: CAWSSDRGLGHTQYF.

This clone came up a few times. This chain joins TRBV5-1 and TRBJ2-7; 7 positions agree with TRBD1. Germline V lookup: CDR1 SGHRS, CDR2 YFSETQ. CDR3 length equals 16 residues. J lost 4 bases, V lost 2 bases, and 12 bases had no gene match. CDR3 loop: CASSFAGPPGGYEQYF. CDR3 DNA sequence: TGCGCCAGCAGCTTTGCAGGGCCCCCAGGGGGATACGAGCAGTACTTC.

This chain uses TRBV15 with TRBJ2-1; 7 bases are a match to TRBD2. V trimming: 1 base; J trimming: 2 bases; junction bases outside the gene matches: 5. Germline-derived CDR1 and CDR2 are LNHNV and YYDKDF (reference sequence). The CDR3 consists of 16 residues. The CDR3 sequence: CATSRGDSGPYNEQFF. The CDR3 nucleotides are TGTGCCACCAGCAGAGGTGATAGCGGGCCCTACAATGAGCAGTTCTTC. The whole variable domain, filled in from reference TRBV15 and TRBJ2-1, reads DAMVIQNPRYQVTQFGKPVTLSCSQTLNHNVMYWYQQKSSQAPKLLFHYYDKDFNNEADTPDNFQSRRPNTSFCFLDIRSPGLGDTAMYLCATSRGDSGPYNEQFFGPGTRLTVL.

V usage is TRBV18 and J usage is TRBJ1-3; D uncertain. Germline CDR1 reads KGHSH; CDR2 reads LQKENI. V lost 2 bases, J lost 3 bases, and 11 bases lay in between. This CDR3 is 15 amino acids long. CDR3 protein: CASSPSETSGNTIYF. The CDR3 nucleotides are TGTGCCAGCTCACCATCGGAGACGAGTGGAAACACCATATATTTT.

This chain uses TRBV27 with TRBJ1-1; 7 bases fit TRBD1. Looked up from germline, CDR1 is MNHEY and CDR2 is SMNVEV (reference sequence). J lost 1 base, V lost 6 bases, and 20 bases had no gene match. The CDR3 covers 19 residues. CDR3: CASRRGFLTNTGANTEAFF. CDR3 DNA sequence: TGTGCCAGCAGGCGGGGTTTCCTAACAAATACAGGGGCGAACACTGAAGCTTTCTTT.

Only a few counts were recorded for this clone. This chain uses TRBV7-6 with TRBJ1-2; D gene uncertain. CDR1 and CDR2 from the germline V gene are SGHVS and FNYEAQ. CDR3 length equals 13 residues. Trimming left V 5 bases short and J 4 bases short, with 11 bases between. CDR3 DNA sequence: TGTGCCAGCAGCCCCCCAGGATCCTATGGCTACACCTTC. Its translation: CASSPPGSYGYTF.

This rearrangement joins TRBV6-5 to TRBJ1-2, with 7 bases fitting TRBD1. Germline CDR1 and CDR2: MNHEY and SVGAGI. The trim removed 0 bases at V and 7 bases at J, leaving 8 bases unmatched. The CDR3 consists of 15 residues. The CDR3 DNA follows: TGTGCCAGCAGTTACTCGAGAGACAGGGTTGCTGGCTACACCTTC. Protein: CASSYSRDRVAGYTF.